This TCR beta chain was recovered during a study of CD8 T cells in ankylosing spondylitis. Overall study results and limits: The study looked at matched synovial fluid samples from ankylosing spondylitis patients. Disease-linked clones were reported to be significantly enriched there. Within peripheral blood, clones linked to disease were CD8+ and relatively rare. Apparently characteristic of ankylosing spondylitis blood was a TCR beta motif (eight highly homologous variants).

From the 5' RACE reads, TCRdb called clonotypes with MiXCR, one entry per CDR3 protein. This sample yields some 200,000 distinct CDR3 sequences, of which under 30% are seen a single time; about 6.9% belongs to the top ten. The CDR3 is made up of 13 amino acids. Germline CDR1 SGHTA, CDR2 FQGNSA. After removal of 5 bases from V and 7 bases from J, the junction contained 4 bases not matched to a gene. This clonotype appeared many times. Its specificity is not known. The rearrangement links TRBV7-2 to TRBJ1-5; TRBD1 matches at 8 bases. Sequenced sample: blood, either unsorted or a sorted T cell fraction (not recorded which). The source is a male donor with ankylosing spondylitis or in good health (not recorded which). The CDR3 sequence is CASSDRGRQPQHF. The CDR3 coding sequence is TGTGCCAGCAGCGACAGGGGTAGGCAGCCCCAGCATTTT.